The present entry profiles one T cell receptor (beta chain) with its context. Its antigen is as yet unknown. CD45RO negativity and positive selection for CCR7 defined naive CD8 cells, a population that excluded terminally differentiated effector memory CD45RA+ cells. The authors' processing: ImmunoSEQ junction-only sequences lacked quality scores, so their filtering differed. Using immunoSEQ multiplex PCR, the repertoire was profiled, and TCRdb retains in-frame clones only, with some absent. The V and J calls and clone size come from that table; D and trimming were worked out from the DNA. The sample consists of about 2.1 million clones, around 93% of them appearing once. The sample belongs to a study of shared clonotypes between healthy human individuals. Study conclusions and caveats: Larger richness was generally estimated for naive than memory subsets.

V lost 8 bases to trimming and J lost 6 bases, with 9 bases between them. Germline lookup yields CDR1 SEHNR and CDR2 FQNEAQ (reference sequence). The CDR3 spans 11 residues. The receptor's source is a man between 18 and 29 years old in good health. Some clones in this sample may be carry-over from other donors' samples. The chain uses TRBV7-9 and TRBJ2-3; D is possibly TRBD2 (6 bases). Source material: naive CD8+ T cells from PBMCs. CDR3 DNA: TGTGCCAGCCGCCGGGGGGATACGCAGTATTTT. Protein product: CASRRGDTQYF.